This T cell receptor beta chain was captured in a study of T cell responses to AZD1222 COVID-19 vaccine. CDR1 and CDR2 from the germline V gene are SQVTM and ANQGSEA. The CDR3 is made up of 11 amino acids. With 7 bases removed from V and 1 base from J, the gap between germline ends came to 7 bases. Measured with immunoSEQ multiplex PCR; TCRdb has only the in-frame clones, and not every one. The profile shows around 250,000 clones, more than 80% of them singletons. Sequenced material: peripheral blood, taken on day 0 of AZD1222 vaccination. The source is an adult in good health. V and J are TRBV29-1 and TRBJ1-1; D not certain. The CDR3 loop is CSGAANTEAFF. CDR3 bases: TGCAGCGGTGCGGCGAACACTGAAGCTTTCTTT.